Presented here are 29 T cell receptor beta chains from one specimen sequenced in a study of vaccination effects on CD4 cells after COVID-19. Antigens of these TCRs are unknown. Under the ViraFEST assay, PBMC were stimulated with viral peptide pools so that antigen-specific CD4+ T cells expanded. Sequencing was performed afterwards. Following culture for approximately ten days, CD4+ T cells were isolated. Two-dose vaccination with either BNT162b2 or mRNA-1273 was given to the participants. TCRdb keeps only in-frame clones here, not all; method: immunoSEQ multiplex PCR. This table has 60,000 to 90,000 clones, about 86% appearing once. The starting material was CD4+ T cells from PBMCs cultured with HCoV-229E spike peptides, obtained after COVID-19 vaccination. The receptors derive from a human donor who received a COVID-19 vaccine.

V usage is TRBV21-1 and J usage is TRBJ2-2; the listed D gene, TRBD1, was not tested against the DNA. TRBV21-1 represents a pseudogene. The CDR3 sequence is 16 residues long. As DNA, the CDR3 is TGTGCCAGCAGCGGCCTGACAGGGGGCAACACCGGGGAGCTGTTTTTT. This codes for CASSGLTGGNTGELFF.

This chain links TRBV7-7 with TRBJ2-5; 8 bases are a match to TRBD2. V was clipped by 4 bases and J by 5 bases; unmatched bases: 18. CDR1 and CDR2 (germline): SSHAT, FNYEAQ (reference sequence). CDR3 length equals 18 residues. The CDR3 here is CASSSEVGGGTTKETQYF. In DNA form, the CDR3 reads TGTGCCAGCAGCTCTGAGGTGGGCGGGGGGACCACCAAGGAGACCCAGTACTTC.

The chain joins TRBV7-3 to TRBJ2-1; D is possibly TRBD1 (5 bases). V dropped 5 bases and J dropped 4 bases, with 15 bases sitting between them. The CDR3 is made up of 15 amino acids. The germline V gene has CDR1 SGHTA and CDR2 FQGTGA. CDR3 nucleotide sequence: TGTGCCAGCAGCCGCCCGGCAGGGTCATACAATGAGCAGTTCTTC. Translation: CASSRPAGSYNEQFF. Combining the CDR3 with reference TRBV7-3 and TRBJ2-1 gives the whole variable domain GAGVSQTPSNKVTEKGKYVELRCDPISGHTALYWYRQSLGQGPEFLIYFQGTGAADDSGLPNDRFFAVRPEGSVSTLKIQRTERGDSAVYLCASSRPAGSYNEQFFGPGTRLTVL.

The genes are TRBV7-2 and TRBJ1-1, with 8 bases aligning to TRBD1. The V and J ends lost 4 bases and 3 bases, in that order; junction bases with no gene match: 4. This CDR3 contains 14 residues. Looked up from germline, CDR1 is SGHTA and CDR2 is FQGNSA. The CDR3 here is CASSSTGGHTEAFF. DNA of the CDR3: TGTGCCAGCAGCTCTACAGGGGGACACACTGAAGCTTTCTTT. Full variable domain (remainder filled in from reference TRBV7-2 and TRBJ1-1): GAGVSQSPSNKVTEKGKDVELRCDPISGHTALYWYRQSLGQGLEFLIYFQGNSAPDKSGLPSDRFSAERTGGSVSTLTIQRTQQEDSAVYLCASSSTGGHTEAFFGQGTRLTVV.

The rearrangement joins TRBV7-2 to TRBJ1-5; D ambiguous. CDR1 and CDR2 (germline): SGHTA, FQGNSA. Trimming removed 2 bases from V and 7 bases from J, with 15 bases in between. This CDR3 is 15 amino acids long. CDR3 nucleotide sequence: TGTGCCAGCAGCTTAAGTTACGGAGGGAACCAGCCCCAGCATTTT. It yields the protein CASSLSYGGNQPQHF.

The J gene is TRBJ1-1, the V gene TRBV19; TRBD1 aligns across 9 bases. The V and J ends lost 6 bases and 2 bases, in that order; junction bases with no gene match: 7. The CDR3 extends over 15 amino acids. CDR1 and CDR2 (germline): LNHDA, SQIVND (reference sequence). The CDR3 nucleotides read TGTGCCAGTAGCCGACCGGGACAGGGAAACACTGAAGCTTTCTTT. It is translated as CASSRPGQGNTEAFF.

This clone was recorded a few times. This chain joins TRBV7-2 and TRBJ1-2; D is unresolved. The CDR3 consists of 13 residues. V was cut by 5 bases and J by 3 bases, with 10 bases left in between. Germline CDR1 reads SGHTA; CDR2 reads FQGNSA. The CDR3 region is CASSLQKYYGYTF. The CDR3 DNA sequence: TGTGCCAGCAGCCTACAAAAGTACTATGGCTACACCTTC. The full variable domain, with the rest looked up from reference TRBV7-2 and TRBJ1-2, is GAGVSQSPSNKVTEKGKDVELRCDPISGHTALYWYRQSLGQGLEFLIYFQGNSAPDKSGLPSDRFSAERTGGSVSTLTIQRTQQEDSAVYLCASSLQKYYGYTFGSGTRLTVV.

The genes are TRBV28 and TRBJ2-7; possibly TRBD2 for D (6 bases). V was trimmed by 3 bases and J by 5 bases, leaving 11 bases between them. The CDR3 has 13 amino acids. From germline, CDR1 is MDHEN and CDR2 SYDVKM. CDR3 protein: CASSFGGSNEQYV. For the CDR3, the DNA is TGTGCCAGCAGTTTTGGGGGGTCCAACGAGCAGTACGTC.

The V and J genes are TRBV3-1 (or the pseudogene TRBV3-2) and TRBJ1-3, with D uncertain. The CDR3 totals 13 residues. Germline V CDR1 and CDR2: LGHDT, YNNKEL (reference sequence). Between the trimmed V and J ends, which lost 4 bases and 4 bases, there was a span of 8 bases. As DNA, the CDR3 is TGTGCCAGCAGCCTAGGTGGAGGAAACACCATATATTTT. It specifies CASSLGGGNTIYF.

This chain uses TRBV27 with TRBJ1-5, with D hard to call. This CDR3 spans 13 amino acids. V shed 5 bases and J shed 3 bases, with 8 bases lying between them. The germline CDR1 and CDR2 sequences are MNHEY and SMNVEV (reference sequence). The CDR3 here is CASSPGFNQPQHF. The CDR3 DNA is TGTGCCAGCAGTCCGGGGTTCAATCAGCCCCAGCATTTT.

This rearrangement joins TRBV15 to TRBJ1-4; D is uncertain. Germline-derived CDR1 and CDR2 are LNHNV and YYDKDF (reference sequence). This CDR3 contains 14 residues. The V gene lost 0 bases and the J gene lost 6 bases, with 8 bases spanning the gap. The CDR3 spells CATSRESADEKLFF. In DNA, the CDR3 is TGTGCCACCAGCAGAGAGTCTGCTGATGAAAAACTGTTTTTT.

In DNA form, the CDR3 reads TGTGCCAGCAGCTTTACACTATACACAGATACGCAGTATTTT. Translating gives CASSFTLYTDTQYF. V usage is TRBV7-9 and J usage is TRBJ2-3; D gene unclear. The CDR3 runs 14 residues. Germline CDR1 SEHNR, CDR2 FQNEAQ (reference sequence). V lost 3 bases and J lost 2, with 9 bases in between.

This clone was observed a handful of times. This rearrangement joins TRBV2 to TRBJ2-1, with 7 bases fitting TRBD2. Germline CDR1 is SNHLY and CDR2 is FYNNEI. V shed 2 bases, J shed 7 bases, and the junction held 14 bases outside the gene matches. The CDR3 is made up of 17 amino acids. The CDR3 bases are TGTGCCAGCAGTGAAACGGGGTTGGGGGGGGTGAGGAATGAGCAGTTCTTC. This sequence encodes CASSETGLGGVRNEQFF.

The genes are TRBV4-3 and TRBJ2-2; TRBD2 might be the D (5 bases). Germline values: CDR1 LGHNA, CDR2 YSLEER. Trimming removed 4 bases from V and 6 bases from J, with 12 bases in between. There are 14 residues in the CDR3. CDR3 loop: CASSLRTDPGELFF. CDR3 coding DNA: TGCGCCAGCAGCCTGAGGACTGATCCCGGGGAGCTGTTTTTT.

This sequence joins TRBV19 and TRBJ2-2; 8 bases map to TRBD2. Per the germline V gene, CDR1 is LNHDA and CDR2 is SQIVND (reference sequence). V gave up 5 bases and J gave up 7 bases; unmatched junction bases: 15. CDR3 length: 17 amino acids. CDR3 sequence (DNA): TGTGCCAGTAGTGACCCGGGGGGGGCCACCGTGAACGGGGAGCTGTTTTTT. Residues: CASSDPGGATVNGELFF.

This clone was seen only a few times. The chain links TRBV7-8 to TRBJ2-2, with 8 nucleotides matching TRBD1. V shed 5 bases and J 8 bases; nucleotides not matched to a gene: 10. CDR1 is SGHVS and CDR2 is FQNEAQ in the germline V gene. This CDR3 contains 15 residues. The DNA of the CDR3 is TGTGCCAGCAGCCCAGACAGGGGTACGGTAGGGGAGCTGTTTTTT. Translation gives CASSPDRGTVGELFF. The full variable domain, with the rest looked up from reference TRBV7-8 and TRBJ2-2, is GAGVSQSPRYKVAKRGQDVALRCDPISGHVSLFWYQQALGQGPEFLTYFQNEAQLDKSGLPSDRFFAERPEGSVSTLKIQRTQQEDSAVYLCASSPDRGTVGELFFGEGSRLTVL.

The rearrangement links TRBV5-5 to TRBJ1-5; no reliable D call. CDR3 size: 11 residues. V lost 1 base and J 6 bases, leaving 2 bases between the germline ends. CDR1 SGHKS and CDR2 YYEKEE come from the germline V gene (reference sequence). The CDR3 bases are TGTGCCAGCAGCTTGACTCAGCCCCAGCATTTT. It codes for CASSLTQPQHF.

The genes are TRBV11-2 and TRBJ1-5; 8 bases agree with TRBD1. V trimming: 3 bases; J trimming: 4 bases; junction bases outside the gene matches: 5. This CDR3 is built from 15 residues. Germline CDR1 is SGHAT and CDR2 is FQNNGV. The CDR3 reads CASSFGQGLNQPQHF. The CDR3, as DNA: TGTGCCAGCAGCTTCGGACAGGGCCTAAATCAGCCCCAGCATTTT.

The chain recombines TRBV6-6 with TRBJ1-2, with D tentatively TRBD1 (5 bases). The CDR3 sequence is 13 residues long. V lost 0 bases and J lost 4, with 6 bases in between. The germline V gene encodes CDR1 MNHNY and CDR2 SVGAGI (reference sequence). CDR3 region: CASSYSGGYGYTF. CDR3 in DNA: TGTGCCAGCAGTTACTCGGGGGGCTATGGCTACACCTTC.

V usage is TRBV3-1 (or the pseudogene TRBV3-2) and J usage is TRBJ2-2; TRBD1 matches 7 bases. The V and J ends lost 6 bases and 7 bases, in that order; junction bases with no gene match: 8. This CDR3 is 14 amino acids long. Germline lookup yields CDR1 LGHDT and CDR2 YNNKEL (reference sequence). The CDR3 nucleotides read TGTGCCAGCAGTACTCAGACAGGGATCGGGGAGCTGTTTTTT. It translates to CASSTQTGIGELFF.

The chain joins TRBV6-5 to TRBJ1-1; unclear D gene. Trimming took 2 bases from V and 0 from J, leaving 10 bases between them. The germline CDR1 and CDR2 sequences are MNHEY and SVGAGI. The CDR3 is 15 amino acids. The CDR3 region is CASSYQIGMNTEAFF. CDR3 DNA sequence: TGTGCCAGCAGTTACCAAATCGGTATGAACACTGAAGCTTTCTTT.

Here the CDR3 reads CASSERLAGEQFF. In DNA, the CDR3 is TGTGCCAGCAGTGAAAGACTAGCTGGTGAGCAGTTCTTC. This sequence joins TRBV2 and TRBJ2-1; 7 bases are shared with TRBD2. Looked up from germline, CDR1 is SNHLY and CDR2 is FYNNEI. J lost 9 bases, V lost 2 bases, and 4 bases had no gene match. The length of the CDR3 is 13 residues.

This clone occurred once. The rearrangement uses TRBV5-4 and TRBJ2-1; the D call may be TRBD1 or TRBD2 (5 bases each). Deletions cut 4 bases from V and 1 base from J, with 15 bases between. CDR1 is SGHNT and CDR2 is YYREEE in the germline V gene (reference sequence). The CDR3 contains 16 residues. The CDR3 loop reads CASSRDGSGSYNEQFF. The CDR3 nucleotides read TGTGCCAGCAGCCGGGACGGGTCGGGATCCTACAATGAGCAGTTCTTC.

This chain connects TRBV13 to TRBJ2-7; no firm D call. The CDR3 is 13 amino acids. CDR1 and CDR2 (germline): PRHDT, FYEKMQ (reference sequence). The V end was cut by 0 bases, the J end by 4 bases, with 7 bases between. As DNA, the CDR3 is TGTGCCAGCAGCTTAGGCCAGACATACGAGCAGTACGTC. It codes for CASSLGQTYEQYV.

This chain's CDR3 is CSVVRDRLAKNIQYF. The DNA for the CDR3 is TGCAGCGTTGTCCGAGACCGATTAGCCAAAAACATTCAGTACTTC. V gene TRBV29-1 combines with J gene TRBJ2-4; D call uncertain. The V end was cut by 4 bases, the J end by 0 bases, with 13 bases between. Germline V CDR1 and CDR2: SQVTM, ANQGSEA. The CDR3 contains 15 residues.

V and J are TRBV5-5 and TRBJ1-3; 8 bases line up with TRBD1. Per the germline V gene, CDR1 is SGHKS and CDR2 is YYEKEE (reference sequence). The junction had 4 bases not matched to a gene; V was cut back by 5 bases and J by 0 bases. CDR3 length equals 15 residues. The CDR3: CASSEGTGSGNTIYF. CDR3 sequence (DNA): TGTGCCAGCAGTGAGGGGACAGGCTCTGGAAACACCATATATTTT.

The rearrangement joins TRBV9 to TRBJ2-1, with a possible D match to TRBD2 (6 bases). CDR1 and CDR2 (germline): SGDLS, YYNGEE. The CDR3 spans 16 residues. The V end was cut by 4 bases, the J end by 5 bases, with 19 bases between. The CDR3 DNA reads as TGTGCCAGCAGCAAATCCGGGACTCACACCGACAATGAGCAGTTCTTC. It encodes CASSKSGTHTDNEQFF.

CDR3 amino acids: CSAKDREGQYV. As DNA, the CDR3 is TGCAGTGCCAAGGACAGGGAGGGCCAGTACGTC. The rearrangement links TRBV20-1 to TRBJ2-7, with a tentative D call TRBD1 (8 bases). Per germline, CDR1 DFQATT and CDR2 SNEGSKA (reference sequence). V lost 6 bases to trimming and J lost 10 bases, with 16 bases between them. The CDR3 covers 11 residues.

The chain combines TRBV29-1 with TRBJ1-2, with D uncertain. V dropped 5 bases and J dropped 5 bases, with 6 bases sitting between them. Germline CDR1 and CDR2: SQVTM and ANQGSEA. The CDR3 loop spans 10 amino acids. Here the CDR3 DNA reads TGCAGCGTTTTCGATTATGGCTACACCTTC. Its protein is CSVFDYGYTF.